This record concerns one TCR beta chain sequence. What it binds is not known. The authors ran the immunoSEQ assay, v3.0, at survey level. Assay used: immunoSEQ multiplex PCR; TCRdb lists only in-frame clones, some missing. The sample includes fewer than 45,000 clones, around 85% seen only once; the top ten take about 11%. Specimens retained about 0.95-11 million cryopreserved PBMC preceding DNA extraction. The data derive from a study of long-term antiretroviral therapy in people with HIV. At the level of the study: The immediate-ART recommendation dates to 2015, and the earliest samples predate it by about a decade.

Study-level points and caveats: Pre-ART clonal expansions dominated every time point's repertoire. Diversity increased after ART yet remained lower than in transplant donor controls.

V lost 6 bases, J lost 5 bases, and 7 bases lay in between. This CDR3 contains 10 residues. Per germline, CDR1 DFQATT and CDR2 SNEGSKA (reference sequence). The chain combines TRBV20-1 with TRBJ2-5; unclear D gene. The sample in question was unsorted PBMCs, obtained 2.2 years after starting antiretroviral therapy. The clonotype was recovered from a man between 18 and 29 years old with HIV. The CDR3 loop reads CSARRETQYF. The CDR3 nucleotides read TGCAGTGCGCGGCGGGAGACCCAGTACTTC.